A selection of T cell receptor beta chains follows, all from one sample in a study of vaccination and CD4 T cells after COVID-19. These receptors have no identified antigens. TCRdb passed the PCR reads through MiXCR, listing each CDR3 protein once. The sample has around 1,300 distinct CDR3 sequences; around 13% are singletons. Sequencing was carried out using CD4+ T cells from blood, cultured in vitro. The receptors here all came from a human donor in good health. The CDR3 runs from the conserved cysteine through the conserved F or W. The order of the fields is clone size, D gene, V gene, J gene, CDR3 protein, CDR3 DNA. A D gene is named only where the DNA matches it firmly. Part of the rows lack a size; the others show once, few, many or a class for expanded clones.

.	.	TRBV27	TRBJ2-2	CASNVGQGNTGELFF	TGTGCCAGCAATGTGGGACAAGGGAACACCGGGGAGCTGTTTTTT
.	.	TRBV27	TRBJ1-4	CASGNWGSRKNEKLFF	TGTGCCAGCGGCAATTGGGGTAGCAGGAAGAATGAAAAACTGTTTTTT
.	.	TRBV5-1	TRBJ2-1	CASSLTGQSFVF	TGCGCCAGCAGCTTGACCGGCCAGAGCTTCGTCTTC
.	TRBD1	TRBV4-1	TRBJ1-1	CASSQDPRATGGVNTEAFF	TGCGCCAGCAGCCAAGATCCTAGGGCGACAGGGGGGGTGAACACTGAAGCTTTCTTT
few	.	TRBV5-6	TRBJ2-3	CASSLVGRPDTQYF	TGTGCCAGCAGCTTGGTGGGGCGACCAGATACGCAGTATTTT
.	TRBD2	TRBV5-4	TRBJ2-1	CASSEYLLASSSYNEQFF	TGTGCCAGCAGCGAATACCTACTAGCGTCGAGCTCCTACAATGAGCAGTTCTTC
large	.	TRBV7-2	TRBJ1-6	CASNPGDSRLVFSPLHF	TGTGCCAGCAACCCAGGCGACAGCCGACTCGTATTTTCACCCCTCCACTTT
large	.	TRBV20-1	TRBJ1-2	CSARSTPGGSYGYTF	TGCAGTGCTAGGAGCACGCCCGGAGGTAGCTATGGCTACACCTTC
few	.	TRBV7-3	TRBJ2-5	CASSSQGTETQYF	TGTGCCAGCAGCTCCCAGGGAACAGAGACCCAGTACTTC
.	.	TRBV7-8	TRBJ1-4	CASSLALEKLFF	TGTGCCAGCAGCTTAGCGCTTGAAAAACTGTTTTTT
medium-sized	.	TRBV19	TRBJ1-2	CASSTTRGYGYTF	TGTGCCAGTAGTACCACAAGGGGTTATGGCTACACCTTC
.	TRBD1	TRBV12-3/TRBV12-4	TRBJ1-1	CASSSSPTGTGMGAFF	TGTGCCAGCAGTTCCTCCCCAACCGGGACAGGGATGGGAGCTTTCTTT
medium-sized	TRBD2	TRBV7-3	TRBJ2-1	CASSPAVAGKGEQFF	TGTGCCAGCAGCCCGGCGGTAGCGGGGAAGGGTGAGCAGTTCTTC
few	TRBD2	TRBV5-4	TRBJ2-7	CASSLGTSGASYEQYF	TGTGCCAGCAGCTTGGGGACTAGCGGGGCATCCTACGAGCAGTACTTC
.	TRBD1	TRBV5-1	TRBJ1-2	CASRLTTGHYGYTF	TGCGCCAGCAGATTAACGACAGGGCACTATGGCTACACCTTC
.	.	TRBV5-4	TRBJ2-1	CASSSAADSYNEQFF	TGTGCCAGCAGCTCAGCAGCGGACTCCTACAATGAGCAGTTCTTC
medium-sized	TRBD1	TRBV25-1	TRBJ1-6	CASRGQGWNSPLHF	TGTGCCAGCAGGGGACAGGGTTGGAATTCACCCCTCCACTTT
large	TRBD1	TRBV7-9	TRBJ1-1	CASSSVGQGVSEAFF	TGTGCCAGCAGCTCCGTGGGACAGGGGGTAAGTGAAGCTTTCTTT
medium-sized	.	TRBV6-2/TRBV6-3	TRBJ2-5	CASTNRVVSETQYF	TGTGCCAGCACAAACAGGGTCGTATCAGAGACCCAGTACTTC
large	TRBD1	TRBV6-1	TRBJ1-1	CASSHRQGSEAFF	TGTGCCAGCAGTCATCGACAGGGGTCTGAAGCTTTCTTT
.	.	TRBV19	TRBJ2-1	CASSIGGPGTYNEQFF	TGTGCCAGTAGTATAGGGGGGCCGGGGACCTACAATGAGCAGTTCTTC
.	.	TRBV5-4	TRBJ2-7	CASSLRQTRTFVGSSYEQYF	TGTGCCAGCAGCTTGAGGCAGACTAGGACGTTCGTGGGAAGCTCCTACGAGCAGTACTTC
.	TRBD1	TRBV20-1	TRBJ2-1	CSARVQGARNEQFF	TGCAGTGCTAGAGTTCAGGGGGCGCGGAATGAGCAGTTCTTC
large	.	TRBV20-1	TRBJ1-1	CSARRPGLTEAFF	TGCAGTGCTCGCCGTCCAGGGCTAACTGAAGCTTTCTTT
.	.	TRBV2	TRBJ2-1	CASSLNNEQFF	TGTGCCAGCAGCCTCAACAATGAGCAGTTCTTC
large	.	TRBV7-9	TRBJ1-6	CASSLVDYTPLHF	TGTGCCAGCAGCTTAGTGGACTATACACCCCTCCACTTT
few	TRBD1	TRBV28	TRBJ2-7	CASSFRDRGYEQYF	TGTGCCAGCAGTTTCCGGGACAGGGGGTACGAGCAGTACTTC
few	TRBD1	TRBV5-6	TRBJ1-6	CASSRDRVVNSPLHF	TGTGCCAGCAGCAGGGACAGGGTAGTCAATTCACCCCTCCACTTT
.	.	TRBV11-3	TRBJ2-1	CASSFTTGRLGVFF	TGTGCCAGCAGCTTCACGACCGGTCGACTAGGGGTGTTCTTC